These 13 T cell receptor beta chains share one sample of origin, sequenced in a study of cytomegalovirus exposure and HLA in healthy donors. The PCR ran on 60 Vbeta and 13 Jbeta primers. Using immunoSEQ multiplex PCR, the repertoire was profiled, and TCRdb retains in-frame clones only, with some absent. The sample lists about 140,000 clones; 80% to 85% were seen once. Specimen: PBMCs. The receptor source for this set is a male donor in good health and CMV-seronegative.

This rearrangement joins TRBV13 to TRBJ2-1; tentative D call: TRBD2 (6 bases). Germline CDR1 reads PRHDT; CDR2 reads FYEKMQ (reference sequence). V dropped 5 bases and J dropped 0 bases, with 11 bases sitting between them. The CDR3 sequence is 15 residues long. The CDR3 coding sequence is TGTGCCAGCAGCCGGCCCGGGGGCTCCTACAATGAGCAGTTCTTC. Its protein is CASSRPGGSYNEQFF. Using reference TRBV13 and TRBJ2-1 for the parts outside the CDR3, the full variable domain is AAGVIQSPRHLIKEKRETATLKCYPIPRHDTVYWYQQGPGQDPQFLISFYEKMQSDKGSIPDRFSAQQFSDYHSELNMSSLELGDSALYFCASSRPGGSYNEQFFGPGTRLTVL.

The chain combines TRBV4-1 with TRBJ1-6; 7 positions agree with TRBD1. The CDR3 spans 16 residues. V lost 0 bases and J lost 10; bases outside the gene matches: 9. The germline V gene encodes CDR1 MGHRA and CDR2 YSYEKL. Written as DNA, the CDR3 is TGCGCCAGCAGCCAAGATCTCGGACAGGTCTTCTCACCCCTCCACTTT. Translated: CASSQDLGQVFSPLHF.

V is TRBV11-2 and J is TRBJ2-7, with 11 bases that match TRBD1. V gave up 5 bases and J gave up 1 base; unmatched junction bases: 7. Looked up from germline, CDR1 is SGHAT and CDR2 is FQNNGV. This CDR3 contains 16 residues. The chain's CDR3 is CASSALGTGGSYEQYF. As DNA, the CDR3 is TGTGCCAGCAGCGCGCTCGGGACAGGGGGGTCCTACGAGCAGTACTTC.

CDR3 protein: CATSRGQNYGYTF. In DNA, the CDR3 is TGTGCCACCAGCAGAGGTCAGAACTATGGCTACACCTTC. This chain connects TRBV15 to TRBJ1-2; D not resolved. The CDR3 is 13 amino acids. Per germline, CDR1 LNHNV and CDR2 YYDKDF (reference sequence). The ends were cut back, 1 base at V and 2 bases at J, with 5 bases in the middle.

In DNA, the CDR3 is TGTGCCAGTAGGTCCGGGTACGGGTCAGATACGCAGTATTTT. The encoded protein is CASRSGYGSDTQYF. The genes are TRBV19 and TRBJ2-3; D is ambiguous. Trimming cost V 6 bases and J 4 bases, with 14 bases left between them. Germline V gives CDR1 LNHDA, CDR2 SQIVND (reference sequence). This CDR3 is built from 14 residues.

CDR3 sequence (DNA): TGTGCCAGCAGCTCTTCGACTAGCGGGAAGGTCCACAATGAGCAGTTCTTC. It specifies CASSSSTSGKVHNEQFF. The rearrangement uses TRBV7-9 and TRBJ2-1, with TRBD2 identical over 11 bases. The CDR3 has 17 amino acids. Germline trimming cut 4 bases from V and 5 bases from J; bases unmatched to any gene: 10. Germline lookup yields CDR1 SEHNR and CDR2 FQNEAQ (reference sequence).

V and J are TRBV6-6 and TRBJ1-2; TRBD1 agrees at 7 bases. The CDR3 has 16 residues. The ends lost 2 bases at V and 7 bases at J; junction bases unmatched: 13. Per germline, CDR1 MNHNY and CDR2 SVGAGI (reference sequence). CDR3 nucleotide sequence: TGTGCCAGCAGTTACCTGGGGACAGCAGGGTTGGGTGGCTACACCTTC. Translated, it gives CASSYLGTAGLGGYTF.

The chain uses TRBV15 and TRBJ1-1; no clear D. The CDR3 sequence is 13 residues long. Per germline, CDR1 LNHNV and CDR2 YYDKDF (reference sequence). The V and J ends lost 1 base and 5 bases respectively, with 8 bases between them. The CDR3 loop reads CATSRGGRTEAFF. The CDR3 DNA reads as TGTGCCACCAGCAGAGGAGGGAGGACTGAAGCTTTCTTT.

V usage is TRBV9 and J usage is TRBJ2-2; TRBD2 agrees at 14 bases. The CDR3 contains 18 residues. In germline, CDR1 is SGDLS, CDR2 YYNGEE. J lost 4 bases, V lost 4 bases, and 9 bases had no gene match. CDR3 sequence: CASSSGLAGGRGTGELFF. The CDR3 nucleotides read TGTGCCAGCAGCTCTGGACTAGCGGGGGGCCGAGGCACCGGGGAGCTGTTTTTT.

The V call is TRBV28, the J call TRBJ2-5; tentatively, D is TRBD2 (5 bases). The V end lost 6 bases, the J end lost 7 bases, and 21 bases lay between the germline ends. This CDR3 contains 15 residues. Germline V gene data show CDR1 as MDHEN and CDR2 as SYDVKM. The CDR3 protein is CASSTRRGLLGTQYF. As DNA, the CDR3 is TGTGCCAGCAGCACCCGGAGAGGGTTATTGGGGACCCAGTACTTC.

J is TRBJ2-7 and V is TRBV6-5; D unclear. Germline-derived CDR1 and CDR2 are MNHEY and SVGAGI. V dropped 5 bases and J dropped 9 bases, with 14 bases sitting between them. This CDR3 is 12 amino acids long. CDR3 sequence (DNA): TGTGCCAGCAGTGAAAGACGTCCAGGGCAGTACTTC. Translating gives CASSERRPGQYF.

V usage is TRBV10-3 and J usage is TRBJ2-1; TRBD1 aligns across 10 bases. Per germline, CDR1 ENHRY and CDR2 SYGVKD. J was trimmed by 5 bases and V by 6 bases; bases with no gene match: 4. This CDR3 is built from 14 residues. Here the CDR3 reads CAISTGTGDNEQFF. For the CDR3, the DNA is TGTGCCATCAGCACCGGGACAGGGGACAATGAGCAGTTCTTC.

This chain links TRBV4-1 with TRBJ2-1; 12 bases fit TRBD2. The V gene's germline CDR1 is MGHRA and CDR2 YSYEKL. The CDR3 is 15 amino acids. Trimming removed 3 bases from V and 8 bases from J; junction bases left unmatched: 5. The CDR3 is CASSQLAGGPYEQFF. The CDR3 nucleotides are TGCGCCAGCAGCCAGCTAGCGGGGGGGCCCTATGAGCAGTTCTTC.